This T cell receptor beta chain was captured by sequencing in a study of blood T cell repertoires in COVID-19. Background on the study: Whether acute or convalescent, the COVID-19 samples came from the United States, Italy and Spain. The cDNA or gDNA used as material had been derived from T cells, B-cell-depleted T cells, or PBMCs.

One Seattle source followed patients from active infection through their disease course. In the original workflow: Researchers report that nucleated cell counts were estimated from reference gene primer amplification. The data were produced by immunoSEQ multiplex PCR, yet TCRdb's version contains in-frame clones alone and is incomplete. V, J and clone size were drawn from that table, and D and trimming were deduced from the DNA. The table has approximately 250,000 clones, about 82% seen once. The clonotype comes from a woman aged 80 or over with COVID-19, enrolled during active disease. The sequenced material came from peripheral blood.

The DNA of the CDR3 is TGCGCCAGCCGGACTAGCGGGGGGGCGCAAGAGACCCAGTACTTC. Amino acid sequence: CASRTSGGAQETQYF. The chain has TRBV5-1 and TRBJ2-5; 15 nucleotides line up with TRBD2. This CDR3 has 15 residues. The ends lost 7 bases at V and 2 bases at J; junction bases unmatched: 3. The germline CDR1 and CDR2 sequences are SGHRS and YFSETQ.